What follows are 18 T cell receptor beta chains derived from one specimen sequenced in a study of T-cell reconstitution after alpha-beta-depleted transplantation in children. TCRbeta library construction was performed incorporating unique molecular identifiers. MiXCR was run by TCRdb on the PCR reads, yielding one entry per CDR3 protein. The sample consists of about 420,000 distinct CDR3 sequences, about a sixth of them appearing once. The input for sequencing was PBMCs, mostly from graft donor cells, taken 360 days after TCRalphabeta/CD19-depleted stem cell transplant. These receptors originate from a boy in the first two years of life who had a stem cell transplant for Wiskott-Aldrich syndrome, so the T cells may come from the graft donor.

The sample holds a few counts of this clonotype. The chain employs TRBV9 and TRBJ2-7; 11 bases map to TRBD1. With 0 bases clipped from V and 5 bases from J, the junction kept 7 bases outside the gene matches. CDR1 SGDLS and CDR2 YYNGEE come from the germline V gene. This CDR3 spans 16 amino acids. CDR3 DNA sequence: TGTGCCAGCAGCGTAGGGATCGGACAGGGGGCCAACGAGCAGTACTTC. Protein product: CASSVGIGQGANEQYF.

This clonotype appeared a few times. The gene calls are TRBV30 and TRBJ1-1; 11 positions agree with TRBD1. V lost 4 bases, J lost 1 base, and 5 bases stayed unmatched. The CDR3 consists of 15 residues. Per the germline V gene, CDR1 is GTSNPN and CDR2 is SVGIG (reference sequence). DNA of the CDR3: TGTGCCTGGATGGACAGGGGGCGCGGGAACACTGAAGCTTTCTTT. This translates into CAWMDRGRGNTEAFF.

This clonotype was detected ten times or more. The genes are TRBV2 and TRBJ2-7, with unresolved D. Germline-derived CDR1 and CDR2 are SNHLY and FYNNEI. Trimming cost V 6 bases and J 2 bases, with 5 bases left between them. The CDR3 is made up of 11 amino acids. The CDR3 DNA follows: TGTGCCAGCAGCCTCCCCTACGAGCAGTACTTC. Translation: CASSLPYEQYF.

This clonotype occurred a few times. This chain connects TRBV25-1 to TRBJ2-7; maybe TRBD1 (5 bases). The CDR3 loop spans 11 amino acids. Germline CDR1 MGHDK, CDR2 SYGVNS. V lost 6 bases and J 6 bases, leaving 9 bases between the germline ends. The CDR3 DNA sequence: TGTGCCAGCAGGTTAGGGGTCGAGCAGTACTTC. Protein sequence: CASRLGVEQYF.

In this sample, this clonotype turned up a few times. The V and J genes are TRBV25-1 and TRBJ1-1, with D possibly TRBD1 on 6 matching bases. The V end lost 4 bases, the J end lost 1 base, and 10 bases lay between the germline ends. The CDR3 extends over 14 amino acids. CDR1 and CDR2 (germline): MGHDK, SYGVNS. CDR3 residues: CASSATGSNTEAFF. In nucleotides, the CDR3 is TGTGCCAGCAGTGCGACAGGTTCGAACACTGAAGCTTTCTTT.

In this sample, this clonotype turned up a few times. The chain joins TRBV19 to TRBJ2-4; 7 bases match TRBD2. Germline loops: CDR1 LNHDA, CDR2 SQIVND (reference sequence). This CDR3 contains 17 residues. The V gene end was trimmed by 10 bases and the J gene end by 1 base; junction bases not matched to a gene: 16. This CDR3 reads CATRRSGTTMAKNIQYF. The CDR3, as DNA: TGTGCCACCAGGAGGAGCGGGACGACTATGGCCAAAAACATTCAGTACTTC.

Comment on this clonotype: Germline is not matched at one junction end, which may reflect a read error. The chain has TRBV5-1 and TRBJ2-1, with D maybe TRBD1 (6 bases). The CDR3 runs to 16 residues. In germline, CDR1 is SGHRS, CDR2 YFSETQ. In DNA, the CDR3 is TGCGCCAGCGGTTGGGAACAGGGTCGGCTTAACAATGAGCTGTTCTTC. The encoded protein is CASGWEQGRLNNELFF. The variable domain in full, completed from reference TRBV5-1 and TRBJ2-1, reads KAGVTQTPRYLIKTRGQQVTLSCSPISGHRSVSWYQQTPGQGLQFLFEYFSETQRNKGNFPGRFSGRQFSNSRSEMNVSTLELGDSALYLCASGWEQGRLNNELFFGPGTRLTVL.

The sample holds a few counts of this clonotype. The chain uses TRBV3-1 and TRBJ2-5; 8 bases agree with TRBD1. The CDR3 runs to 15 residues. Per the germline V gene, CDR1 is LGHDT and CDR2 is YNNKEL (reference sequence). V was clipped by 2 bases and J by 2 bases; unmatched bases: 4. As DNA, the CDR3 is TGTGCCAGCAGCCAAAAGGACAGGGAGCAAGAGACCCAGTACTTC. Its translation is CASSQKDREQETQYF.

The chain has TRBV12-3 or TRBV12-4 and TRBJ2-7; D is tentatively TRBD1 or TRBD2 (5 bases each). The CDR3 covers 12 residues. V shed 3 bases and J shed 5 bases, with 8 bases lying between them. The CDR3 bases are TGTGCCAGCAGTTTCGGGGCCCACGAGCAGTACTTC. Its translation is CASSFGAHEQYF.

The V call is TRBV11-2, the J call TRBJ2-1; 10 positions agree with TRBD2. The germline CDR1 and CDR2 sequences are SGHAT and FQNNGV. Trimming removed 6 bases from V and 6 bases from J; junction bases left unmatched: 5. The CDR3 length is 14 residues. The CDR3 region has the DNA TGTGCCAGCAGTACTAGCGGGATCCTCAATGAGCAGTTCTTC. This encodes CASSTSGILNEQFF.

In this sample, this clonotype turned up many times. CDR3 protein: CASSLGPDTQYF. The DNA of the CDR3 is TGTGCCAGCAGCTTAGGACCGGATACGCAGTATTTT. The V call is TRBV7-2, the J call TRBJ2-3; D unclear. V was shortened by 1 base and J by 6 bases, with 5 bases between the two germline ends. The germline V gene encodes CDR1 SGHTA and CDR2 FQGNSA. The CDR3 runs 12 residues.

There are a few counts of this clonotype. The CDR3 coding sequence is TGTGCCAGCAGAAAGGAAGGTGGCTACGAGCAGTACTTC. Encoded protein: CASRKEGGYEQYF. The chain uses TRBV5-6 and TRBJ2-7; unclear D gene. The CDR3 contains 13 residues. Trimming cost V 5 bases and J 3 bases, with 12 bases left between them. The germline V gene has CDR1 SGHDT and CDR2 YYEEEE.

In its sample, this clonotype was seen a few times. The J gene is TRBJ2-7, the V gene TRBV4-3, with D possibly TRBD1 on 7 matching bases. V shed 0 bases and J shed 7 bases, with 19 bases lying between them. This CDR3 region has 16 residues. The V gene's germline CDR1 is LGHNA and CDR2 YSLEER. CDR3 sequence (DNA): TGCGCCAGCAGCCAAGACCCACAGGGGCGGGATGGGGAGCAGTACTTC. Its translation: CASSQDPQGRDGEQYF.

The V and J genes are TRBV20-1 and TRBJ1-4, with a possible D match to TRBD1 (6 bases). With 4 bases removed from V and 7 bases from J, the gap between germline ends came to 13 bases. Germline assignment: CDR1 DFQATT and CDR2 SNEGSKA (reference sequence). CDR3 length: 13 amino acids. CDR3 sequence: CSATDSGTEKLFF. For the CDR3, the DNA is TGCAGTGCTACGGACAGCGGCACTGAAAAACTGTTTTTT.

This clonotype was seen at least ten times. The J gene is TRBJ2-4, the V gene TRBV12-3 or TRBV12-4; 9 positions agree with TRBD2. The J segment lost 3 bases and the V segment lost 2 bases, leaving 5 bases of the junction unmatched. This CDR3 has 16 residues. The CDR3: CASSLRAGGNKNIQYF. The DNA of the CDR3 is TGTGCCAGCAGTTTACGGGCGGGAGGGAACAAAAACATTCAGTACTTC.

This clonotype was seen a few times. J is TRBJ2-3 and V is TRBV20-1, with D perhaps matching TRBD2 (5 bases). The germline CDR1 and CDR2 sequences are DFQATT and SNEGSKA (reference sequence). With 4 bases removed from V and 8 bases from J, the gap between germline ends came to 22 bases. The CDR3 has 15 residues. The CDR3 DNA is TGCAGTGCTAAAAATGACGAGAGGGTTGGAAGTACGCAGTATTTT. Its protein is CSAKNDERVGSTQYF.

A note on this clonotype: At one of its ends the junction is not consistent with the germline gene, which may arise from a read error. This chain joins TRBV6-7 and TRBJ2-5, with TRBD2 identical over 12 bases. TRBV6-7 is designated an ORF whose function remains uncertain. CDR3 size: 19 residues. The CDR3 bases are TGTGCCATCAGTTTAGGGGTCCTAGCGGGGGGGCCTATGAGAGAGACCCAGTACTTC. Translating gives CAISLGVLAGGPMRETQYF.

This clonotype came up a few times. The chain links TRBV10-3 to TRBJ2-7; D possibly uses TRBD1 or TRBD2 (7 bases each). With 8 bases removed from V and 4 bases from J, the gap between germline ends came to 18 bases. Germline V gene lookup returns CDR1 ENHRY and CDR2 SYGVKD. This CDR3 has 14 amino acids. CDR3 loop: CAIGETGRAYEQYF. In DNA form, the CDR3 reads TGTGCCATCGGGGAGACAGGGAGGGCGTACGAGCAGTACTTC.